The 4 T cell receptor beta chains in this list originate from one sample, sequenced in a study of shared clonotypes between healthy human individuals. Sequenced by immunoSEQ multiplex PCR; TCRdb stores in-frame clones only, minus some. The sample carries about 1 million clones, around three quarters recorded once. Sequenced: memory CD4+ T cells from PBMCs. Documented subset: CD45RA-negative fraction. The origin of the receptors is a man between 18 and 35 years old in good health. Some clones in this sample may be carry-over from other donors' samples.

This clone was seen repeatedly, ten times or more. The chain has TRBV27 and TRBJ2-7, with D perhaps being TRBD1 or TRBD2 (5 bases each). V lost 6 bases and J 7 bases, leaving 19 bases between the germline ends. The CDR3 is 14 amino acids. Germline V lookup: CDR1 MNHEY, CDR2 SMNVEV (reference sequence). This CDR3 reads CASRRAGTDAEQYF. DNA of the CDR3: TGTGCCAGCAGGCGGGCCGGGACGGATGCTGAGCAGTACTTC.

The chain recombines TRBV28 with TRBJ2-3; 13 positions agree with TRBD2. Germline V gives CDR1 MDHEN, CDR2 SYDVKM. The junction had 12 bases not matched to a gene; V was cut back by 2 bases and J by 4 bases. The CDR3 is 19 residues long. The CDR3 loop reads CASSLKDSGLAGVADTQYF. The CDR3 DNA sequence: TGTGCCAGCAGTTTAAAGGACAGCGGACTAGCGGGAGTGGCAGATACGCAGTATTTT.

The chain recombines TRBV7-2 with TRBJ1-1, with no clear D. The CDR3 covers 14 residues. V lost 1 base, J lost 5 bases, and 11 bases lay in between. Looked up from germline, CDR1 is SGHTA and CDR2 is FQGNSA. As DNA, the CDR3 is TGTGCCAGCAGCTTAGGTATACGAGGAACTGAAGCTTTCTTT. Residues: CASSLGIRGTEAFF.

This clone came up once. The V and J genes are TRBV6-5 and TRBJ1-2; D gene unclear. The germline gives CDR1 MNHEY, CDR2 SVGAGI. CDR3 size: 13 residues. V lost 2 bases and J lost 5, with 9 bases in between. The CDR3 DNA follows: TGTGCCAGCAGTTACGAAGAGTATTATGGCTACACCTTC. It encodes CASSYEEYYGYTF.